The clone carrying this T cell receptor beta chain has ten or more counts. The antigen remains unidentified. The sample originates from a study of T cells in Graves' hyperthyroidism and ophthalmopathy. About the study: Peripheral blood sampling occurred at initial diagnosis, before any treatment.

Amplified TCR beta CDR3 regions derived from RNA transcripts. TCR CDR3 underwent first-round RT-PCR with the HTBI primer set. TCRdb re-analysed the multiplex PCR reads in MiXCR, keeping a single row per CDR3 protein. This table has 400,000 or so distinct CDR3 sequences, more than 12% appearing once. V gave up 5 bases and J gave up 6 bases; unmatched junction bases: 13. There are 17 residues in the CDR3. PBMCs were derived from 10 ml fresh peripheral blood. Whole-study findings and limits: Most clonotypes that expanded in the thyroid above 0.001 also showed up in blood.

The sequencing sample was made of blood. The TCR originated in a man aged 50 to 60 with Graves' ophthalmopathy. The chain has TRBV12-3 or TRBV12-4 and TRBJ1-4; 9 nucleotides match TRBD1. As DNA, the CDR3 is TGTGCCAGCAGTGCTACAGGGGGCGCAATCTGGGATGAAAAACTGTTTTTT. Its translation: CASSATGGAIWDEKLFF.